This paragraph reports one TCR beta chain. The antigen remains undetermined. The source of the sample is a study of shared clonotypes between healthy human individuals. Overall study findings and caveats: Sampling involved blood alone; tissue repertoires likely differ.

The germline CDR1 and CDR2 sequences are SGHDT and YYEEEE. With 0 bases removed from V and 4 bases from J, the gap between germline ends came to 7 bases. This CDR3 contains 13 residues. TCRdb's table, derived via immunoSEQ multiplex PCR, lists solely in-frame clones and lacks some. Of about half a million clones listed, less than 80% are singletons. The TCR sequence derives from a woman aged 40 to 50 in good health. Some clones in this sample may be carry-over from other donors' samples. The specimen was PBMCs. The rearrangement links TRBV5-6 to TRBJ1-2; D uncertain. The CDR3 spells CASSLDNRYGYTF. The CDR3 DNA follows: TGTGCCAGCAGCTTGGACAATCGCTATGGCTACACCTTC.